The present T cell receptor (beta chain) was sequenced within a study of tumor and adjacent non-tumor tissue in lung cancer. Study-wide context: Histology: 12 adenocarcinoma, a couple of squamous cell carcinoma, 1 small cell lung cancer.

Germline V gene sequence: CDR1 MNHEY, CDR2 SVGEGT. This CDR3 contains 16 residues. Trimming removed 4 bases from V and 3 bases from J, with 16 bases in between. The template was RNA from unsorted bulk tissue. More than 3 cm separated this lung sample from the edge of the tumor. This clonotype was detected many times. No antigen is known for it. Study-level findings and limits: Shorter survival was associated with higher TCR diversity in tumors.

Three rounds of nested PCR, following a modified ARM-PCR protocol, produced the TCRbeta library. Each CDR3 protein gets one entry after TCRdb re-called the multiplex PCR reads with MiXCR. This sample has approximately 120,000 distinct CDR3 sequences, with 60% to 65% found just once. The clonotype comes from a man between 60 and 70 years old with non-small cell lung cancer. This chain connects TRBV6-2 or TRBV6-3 to TRBJ1-5; D possibly corresponds to TRBD1 (5 bases). The sequencing sample was made of distant non-tumor lung tissue. As DNA, the CDR3 is TGTGCCAGCAGTTTTACGAGGGGCTCTCCCAATCAGCCCCAGCATTTT. It translates to CASSFTRGSPNQPQHF.